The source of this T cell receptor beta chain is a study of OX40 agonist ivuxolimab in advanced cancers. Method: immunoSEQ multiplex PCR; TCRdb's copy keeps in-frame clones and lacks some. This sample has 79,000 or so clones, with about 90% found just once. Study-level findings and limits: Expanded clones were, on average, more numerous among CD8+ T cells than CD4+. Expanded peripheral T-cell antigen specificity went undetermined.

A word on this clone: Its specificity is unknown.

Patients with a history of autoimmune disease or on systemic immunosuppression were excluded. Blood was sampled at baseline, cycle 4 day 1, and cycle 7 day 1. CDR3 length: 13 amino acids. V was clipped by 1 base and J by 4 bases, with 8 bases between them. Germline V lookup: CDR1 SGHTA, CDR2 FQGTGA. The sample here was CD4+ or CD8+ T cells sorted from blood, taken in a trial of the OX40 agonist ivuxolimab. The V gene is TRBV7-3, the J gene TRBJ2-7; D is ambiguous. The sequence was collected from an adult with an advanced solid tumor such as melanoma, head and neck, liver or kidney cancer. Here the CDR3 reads CASSLIRGYEQYF. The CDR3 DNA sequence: TGTGCCAGCAGCTTAATCCGTGGGTACGAGCAGTACTTC.